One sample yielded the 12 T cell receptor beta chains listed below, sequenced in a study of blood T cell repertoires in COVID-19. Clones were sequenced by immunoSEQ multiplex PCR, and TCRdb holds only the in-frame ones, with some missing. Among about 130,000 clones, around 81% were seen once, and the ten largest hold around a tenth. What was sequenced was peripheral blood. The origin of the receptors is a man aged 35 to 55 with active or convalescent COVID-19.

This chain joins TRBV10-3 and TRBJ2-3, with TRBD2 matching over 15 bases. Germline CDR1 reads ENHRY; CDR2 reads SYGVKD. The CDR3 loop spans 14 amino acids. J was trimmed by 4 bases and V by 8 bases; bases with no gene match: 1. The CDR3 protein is CAIRTSGGADTQYF. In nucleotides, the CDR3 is TGTGCCATCCGGACTAGCGGGGGGGCAGATACGCAGTATTTT.

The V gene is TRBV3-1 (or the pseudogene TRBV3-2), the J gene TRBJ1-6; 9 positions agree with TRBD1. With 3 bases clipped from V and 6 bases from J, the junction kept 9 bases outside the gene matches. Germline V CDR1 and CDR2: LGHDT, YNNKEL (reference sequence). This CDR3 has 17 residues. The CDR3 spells CASSHSRQGGSNSPLHF. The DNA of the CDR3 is TGTGCCAGCAGCCATTCGAGACAGGGGGGCTCTAATTCACCCCTCCACTTT.

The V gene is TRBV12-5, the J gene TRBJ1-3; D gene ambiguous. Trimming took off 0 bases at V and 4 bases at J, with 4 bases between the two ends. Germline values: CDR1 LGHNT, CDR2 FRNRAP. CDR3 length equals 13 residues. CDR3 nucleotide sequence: TGTGCTAGTGGTTTGGTACAAGGAAACACCATATATTTT. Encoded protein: CASGLVQGNTIYF.

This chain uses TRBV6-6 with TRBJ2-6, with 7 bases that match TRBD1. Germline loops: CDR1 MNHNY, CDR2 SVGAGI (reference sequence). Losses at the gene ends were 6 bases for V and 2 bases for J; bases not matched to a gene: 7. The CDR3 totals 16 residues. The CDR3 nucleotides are TGTGCCAGCAGCCCCTCCCAGGGGGCTGGGGCCAACGTCCTGACTTTC. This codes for CASSPSQGAGANVLTF.

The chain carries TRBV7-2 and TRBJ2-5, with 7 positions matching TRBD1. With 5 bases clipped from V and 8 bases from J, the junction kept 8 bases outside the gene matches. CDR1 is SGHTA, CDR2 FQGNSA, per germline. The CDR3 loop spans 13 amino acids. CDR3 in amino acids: CASSDRQGRTQYF. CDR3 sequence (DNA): TGTGCCAGCAGCGATCGACAGGGCCGTACCCAGTACTTC.

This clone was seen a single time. The CDR3 DNA is TGTGCCAGCTCCCTTCGGGATCGCTACGAGCAGTACTTC. Protein: CASSLRDRYEQYF. The chain is built from TRBV18 and TRBJ2-7; D may be TRBD2 (5 bases). The germline V gene encodes CDR1 KGHSH and CDR2 LQKENI. The CDR3 totals 13 residues. The V end was cut by 6 bases, the J end by 3 bases, with 12 bases between. The full variable domain, its missing parts supplied by reference TRBV18 and TRBJ2-7, is NAGVMQNPRHLVRRRGQEARLRCSPMKGHSHVYWYRQLPEEGLKFMVYLQKENIIDESGMPKERFSAEFPKEGPSILRIQQVVRGDSAAYFCASSLRDRYEQYFGPGTRLTVT.

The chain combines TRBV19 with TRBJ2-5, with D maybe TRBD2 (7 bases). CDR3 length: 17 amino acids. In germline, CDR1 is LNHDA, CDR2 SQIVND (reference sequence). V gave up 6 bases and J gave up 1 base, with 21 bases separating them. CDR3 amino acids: CASRYSKGGNLQETQYF. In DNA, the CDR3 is TGTGCCAGTAGATATTCAAAGGGGGGGAACCTCCAAGAGACCCAGTACTTC.

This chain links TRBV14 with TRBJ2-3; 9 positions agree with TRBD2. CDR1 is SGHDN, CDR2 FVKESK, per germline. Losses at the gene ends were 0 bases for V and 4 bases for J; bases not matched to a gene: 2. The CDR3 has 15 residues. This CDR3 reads CASSQDAGGADTQYF. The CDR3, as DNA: TGTGCCAGCAGCCAAGATGCGGGGGGGGCAGATACGCAGTATTTT.

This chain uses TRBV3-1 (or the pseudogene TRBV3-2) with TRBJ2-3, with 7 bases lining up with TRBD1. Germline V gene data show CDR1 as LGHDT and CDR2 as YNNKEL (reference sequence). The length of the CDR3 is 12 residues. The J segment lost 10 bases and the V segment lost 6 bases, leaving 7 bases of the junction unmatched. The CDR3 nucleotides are TGTGCCAGCAGTCGTACAGGGGATTCGCAGTATTTT. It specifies CASSRTGDSQYF.

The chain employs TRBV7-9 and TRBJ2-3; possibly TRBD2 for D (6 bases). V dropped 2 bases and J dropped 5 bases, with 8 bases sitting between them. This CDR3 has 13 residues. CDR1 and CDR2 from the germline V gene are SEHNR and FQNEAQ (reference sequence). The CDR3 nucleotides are TGTGCCAGCAGCTTAACTAGCCTAGATACGCAGTATTTT. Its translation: CASSLTSLDTQYF.

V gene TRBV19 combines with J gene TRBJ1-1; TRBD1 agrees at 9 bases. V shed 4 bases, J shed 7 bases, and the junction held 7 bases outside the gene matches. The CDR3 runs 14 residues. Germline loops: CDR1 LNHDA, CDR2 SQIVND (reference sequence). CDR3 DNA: TGTGCCAGTAGTACCCCGGACAGGGGTTATGAAGCTTTCTTT. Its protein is CASSTPDRGYEAFF.

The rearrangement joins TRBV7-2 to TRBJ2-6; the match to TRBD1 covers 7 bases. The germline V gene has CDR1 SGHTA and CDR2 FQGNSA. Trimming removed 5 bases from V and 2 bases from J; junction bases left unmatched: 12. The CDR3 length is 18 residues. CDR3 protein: CASSLLTGWGPGANVLTF. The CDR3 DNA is TGTGCCAGCAGCCTACTGACAGGGTGGGGTCCTGGGGCCAACGTCCTGACTTTC.